The entry below describes one TCR beta chain. The data stem from a study of blood T cell repertoires in COVID-19. Study as a whole: Nucleic acid was either cDNA or gDNA, and it came from T cells, B-cell-depleted T cells, or PBMCs.

The Seattle patients, enrolled during active infection, were followed longitudinally. TCRdb's copy holds only in-frame clones and misses some; the assay was immunoSEQ multiplex PCR. The repertoire has about 49,000 clones, about 76% of them found once; the top ten carry about 22%. CDR3 length: 13 residues. Per germline, CDR1 WNHNN and CDR2 SYGVQD (reference sequence). V lost 11 bases and J 6 bases, leaving 20 bases between the germline ends. Source material: peripheral blood. The V and J genes are TRBV10-1 and TRBJ2-7; tentatively, D is TRBD2 (6 bases). The clonotype was recovered from a woman aged 80 or over with COVID-19, enrolled during active disease. The CDR3 DNA reads TGCGCCCCGGGGGAGAAGAGCTTGGGCGAGCAGTACTTC. Amino acid sequence: CAPGEKSLGEQYF.